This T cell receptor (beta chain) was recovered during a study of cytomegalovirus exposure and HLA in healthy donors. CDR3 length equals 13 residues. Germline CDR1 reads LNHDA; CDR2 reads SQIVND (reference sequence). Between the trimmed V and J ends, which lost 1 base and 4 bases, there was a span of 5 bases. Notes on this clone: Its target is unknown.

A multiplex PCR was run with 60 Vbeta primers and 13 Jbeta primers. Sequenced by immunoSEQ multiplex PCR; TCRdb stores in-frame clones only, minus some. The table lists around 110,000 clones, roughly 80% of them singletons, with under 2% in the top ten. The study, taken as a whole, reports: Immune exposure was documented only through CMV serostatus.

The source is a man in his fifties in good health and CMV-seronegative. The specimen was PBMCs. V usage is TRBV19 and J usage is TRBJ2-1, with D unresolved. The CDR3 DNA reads TGTGCCAGTAGTATAGGGCAGTACAATGAGCAGTTCTTC. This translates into CASSIGQYNEQFF.